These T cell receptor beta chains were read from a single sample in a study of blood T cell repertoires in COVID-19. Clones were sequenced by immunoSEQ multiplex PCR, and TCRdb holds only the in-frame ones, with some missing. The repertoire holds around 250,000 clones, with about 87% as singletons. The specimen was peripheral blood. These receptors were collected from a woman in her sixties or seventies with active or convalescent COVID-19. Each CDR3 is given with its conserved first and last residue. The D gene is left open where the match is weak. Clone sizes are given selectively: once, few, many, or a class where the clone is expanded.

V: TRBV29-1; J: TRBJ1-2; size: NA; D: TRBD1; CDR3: CSVGGQGTNYGYTF; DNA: TGCAGCGTTGGGGGACAGGGGACTAACTATGGCTACACCTTC
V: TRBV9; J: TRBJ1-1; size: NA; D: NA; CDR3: CASSHWDNAGWDTEAFF; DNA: TGTGCCAGCAGCCATTGGGACAACGCCGGTTGGGACACTGAAGCTTTCTTT
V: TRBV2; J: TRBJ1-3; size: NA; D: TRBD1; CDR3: CASAQDGTGPSSGNTIYF; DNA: TGTGCCAGCGCCCAGGACGGGACAGGACCATCCTCTGGAAACACCATATATTTT
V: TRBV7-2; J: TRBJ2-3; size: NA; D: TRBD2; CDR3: CASSPRTSWSNTQYF; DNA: TGTGCCAGCAGCCCGCGGACTAGCTGGAGCAATACGCAGTATTTT
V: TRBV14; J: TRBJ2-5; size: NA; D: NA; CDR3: CASSQGLRAKETQYF; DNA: TGTGCCAGCAGCCAAGGACTAAGGGCAAAAGAGACCCAGTACTTC
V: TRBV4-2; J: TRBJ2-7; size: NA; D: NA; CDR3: CASSLLQGSEQYF; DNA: TGTGCCAGCAGCCTCTTACAGGGATCCGAGCAGTACTTC
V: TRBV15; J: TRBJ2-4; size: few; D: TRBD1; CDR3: CATSTMDRVIQYF; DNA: TGTGCCACCAGCACCATGGACAGGGTGATTCAGTACTTC
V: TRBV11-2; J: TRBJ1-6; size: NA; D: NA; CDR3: CASSSQGFNSPLHF; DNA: TGTGCCAGCAGCTCACAGGGCTTTAATTCACCCCTCCACTTT
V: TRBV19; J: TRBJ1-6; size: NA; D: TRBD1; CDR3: CASSTQGGRSPLHF; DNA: TGTGCCAGTAGTACCCAGGGGGGACGGTCACCCCTCCACTTT
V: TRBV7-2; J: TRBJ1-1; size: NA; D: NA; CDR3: CASSRGTEAFF; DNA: TGTGCCAGCAGTCGGGGCACTGAAGCTTTCTTT
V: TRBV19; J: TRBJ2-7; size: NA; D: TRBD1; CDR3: CASSIGDRVNEQYF; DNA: TGTGCCAGTAGTATTGGGGACAGGGTCAACGAGCAGTACTTC
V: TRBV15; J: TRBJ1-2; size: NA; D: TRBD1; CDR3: CATSTGDRGGYTF; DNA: TGTGCCACCAGTACAGGGGACCGGGGTGGCTACACCTTC
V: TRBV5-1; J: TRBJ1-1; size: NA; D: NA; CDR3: CASSLVAGLEAFF; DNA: TGCGCCAGCAGCTTGGTGGCAGGGCTTGAAGCTTTCTTT
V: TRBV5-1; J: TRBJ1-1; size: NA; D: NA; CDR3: CASSLVPAGSGNTEAFF; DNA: TGCGCCAGCAGCTTGGTCCCTGCAGGGTCTGGGAACACTGAAGCTTTCTTT
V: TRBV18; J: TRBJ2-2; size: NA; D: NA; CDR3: CASSPGPNTGELFF; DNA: TGTGCCAGCTCACCTGGGCCGAACACCGGGGAGCTGTTTTTT
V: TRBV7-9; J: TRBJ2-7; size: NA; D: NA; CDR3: CASSLRNYEQYF; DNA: TGTGCCAGCAGCTTACGTAACTACGAGCAGTACTTC
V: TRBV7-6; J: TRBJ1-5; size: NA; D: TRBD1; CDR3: CASSLTGQEDQPQHF; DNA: TGTGCCAGCAGCTTAACTGGACAGGAGGATCAGCCCCAGCATTTT
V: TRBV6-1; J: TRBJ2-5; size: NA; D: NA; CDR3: CASSEAGTRRETQYF; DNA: TGTGCCAGCAGTGAAGCCGGAACTAGAAGAGAGACCCAGTACTTC
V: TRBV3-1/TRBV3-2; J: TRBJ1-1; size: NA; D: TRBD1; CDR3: CASSHTTGGRTEAFF; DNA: TGTGCCAGCAGCCACACTACAGGGGGGAGAACTGAAGCTTTCTTT